The 6 T cell receptor beta chains in this list originate from one sample, sequenced in a study of shared clonotypes between healthy human individuals. Produced via immunoSEQ multiplex PCR; TCRdb's table is partial and in-frame only. The top ten clones hold about 12% of a sample with some 500,000 clones, 79% of them seen once. The sample comprised PBMCs. The receptors derive from a woman aged 40 to 49 in good health. Some clones in this sample may be carry-over from other donors' samples.

The chain employs TRBV4-1 and TRBJ2-5, with TRBD1 as a possible D gene (5 bases). V dropped 0 bases and J dropped 4 bases, with 15 bases sitting between them. Germline loops: CDR1 MGHRA, CDR2 YSYEKL. The CDR3 extends over 16 amino acids. The CDR3 DNA reads TGCGCCAGCAGCCAAGATCAAGCAGGGCCACGAGAGACCCAGTACTTC. Translated, it gives CASSQDQAGPRETQYF.

This chain joins TRBV28 and TRBJ2-2; no definite D call. The V gene lost 8 bases and the J gene lost 2 bases, with 9 bases spanning the gap. This CDR3 contains 13 residues. Germline V gene data show CDR1 as MDHEN and CDR2 as SYDVKM. CDR3: CASAHVNTGELFF. The CDR3 coding sequence is TGTGCCAGCGCCCACGTCAACACCGGGGAGCTGTTTTTT.

The rearrangement links TRBV10-3 to TRBJ1-1; D may be TRBD1 (5 bases). The CDR3 extends over 13 amino acids. V dropped 4 bases and J dropped 0 bases, with 6 bases sitting between them. Germline assignment: CDR1 ENHRY and CDR2 SYGVKD. CDR3 sequence (DNA): TGTGCCATCAGTGGGGACCTGAACACTGAAGCTTTCTTT. The encoded protein is CAISGDLNTEAFF.

This chain connects TRBV29-1 to TRBJ1-4; TRBD1 is a possible D gene (5 bases). Germline-derived CDR1 and CDR2 are SQVTM and ANQGSEA. The CDR3 is 12 amino acids. The V end was cut by 2 bases, the J end by 8 bases, with 9 bases between. Written as DNA, the CDR3 is TGCAGCGTTGAAACAGACAGCGAAAAACTGTTTTTT. Amino acids: CSVETDSEKLFF. Based on the CDR3 plus reference TRBV29-1 and TRBJ1-4, the full variable domain is SAVISQKPSRDICQRGTSLTIQCQVDSQVTMMFWYRQQPGQSLTLIATANQGSEATYESGFVIDKFPISRPNLTFSTLTVSNMSPEDSSIYLCSVETDSEKLFFGSGTQLSVL.

For the CDR3, the DNA is TGTGCCAGCAGCCAGGGACAGGGGAACACTGAAGCTTTCTTT. Translation gives CASSQGQGNTEAFF. The chain carries TRBV6-1 and TRBJ1-1; TRBD1 matches 9 bases. The CDR3 covers 14 residues. Germline CDR1 MNHNS, CDR2 SASEGT. V lost 6 bases to trimming and J lost 1 base; unmatched junction nucleotides: 3.

This clone was detected ten times or more. This CDR3 is also generated by other DNA sequences in the sample. This rearrangement joins TRBV6-4 to TRBJ1-2; perhaps TRBD1 as D (5 bases). With 5 bases removed from V and 4 bases from J, the gap between germline ends came to 20 bases. Looked up from germline, CDR1 is MRHNA and CDR2 is SNTAGT. This CDR3 comprises 16 residues. CDR3 loop: CASSPEHRGAGYGYTF. The CDR3 nucleotides read TGTGCCAGCAGTCCTGAGCATAGGGGCGCGGGCTATGGCTACACCTTC.